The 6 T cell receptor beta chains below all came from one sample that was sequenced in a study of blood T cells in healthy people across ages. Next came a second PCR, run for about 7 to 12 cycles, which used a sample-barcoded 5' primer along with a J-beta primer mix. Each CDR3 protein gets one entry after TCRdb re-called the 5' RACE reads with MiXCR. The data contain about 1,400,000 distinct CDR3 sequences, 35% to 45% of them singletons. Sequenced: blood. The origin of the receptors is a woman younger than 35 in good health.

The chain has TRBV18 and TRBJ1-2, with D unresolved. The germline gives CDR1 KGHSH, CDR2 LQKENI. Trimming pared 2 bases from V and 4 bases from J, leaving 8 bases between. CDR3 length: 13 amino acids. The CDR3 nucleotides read TGTGCCAGCTCACCAGAACAGATCTATGGCTACACCTTC. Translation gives CASSPEQIYGYTF.

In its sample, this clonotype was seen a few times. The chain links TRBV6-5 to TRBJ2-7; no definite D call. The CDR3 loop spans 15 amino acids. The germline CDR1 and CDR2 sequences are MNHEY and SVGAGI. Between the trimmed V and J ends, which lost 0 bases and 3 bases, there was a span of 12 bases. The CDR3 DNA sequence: TGTGCCAGCAGTTACTCGGGTACACTGCTCTACGAGCAGTACTTC. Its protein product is CASSYSGTLLYEQYF.

The CDR3 bases are TGCAGTGCTAGAGTTGGACAGGGGGGTGATACGCAGTATTTT. Residues: CSARVGQGGDTQYF. The chain links TRBV20-1 to TRBJ2-3; 10 positions match TRBD1. This CDR3 is 14 amino acids long. Germline loops: CDR1 DFQATT, CDR2 SNEGSKA (reference sequence). The junction had 4 bases not matched to a gene; V was cut back by 1 base and J by 6 bases.

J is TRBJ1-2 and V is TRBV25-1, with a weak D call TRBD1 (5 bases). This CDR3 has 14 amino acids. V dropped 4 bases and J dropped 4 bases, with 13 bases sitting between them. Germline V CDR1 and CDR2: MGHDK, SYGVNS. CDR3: CASSGRARPYGYTF. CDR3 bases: TGTGCCAGCAGTGGCAGGGCCCGCCCCTATGGCTACACCTTC.

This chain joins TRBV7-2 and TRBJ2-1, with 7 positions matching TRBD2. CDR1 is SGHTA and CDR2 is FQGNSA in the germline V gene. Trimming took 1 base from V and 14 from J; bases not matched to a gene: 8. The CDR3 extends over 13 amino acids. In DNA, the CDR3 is TGTGCCAGCAGCTTAGTAGGGGCGCGGGAGAAGTTCTTC. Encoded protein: CASSLVGAREKFF.

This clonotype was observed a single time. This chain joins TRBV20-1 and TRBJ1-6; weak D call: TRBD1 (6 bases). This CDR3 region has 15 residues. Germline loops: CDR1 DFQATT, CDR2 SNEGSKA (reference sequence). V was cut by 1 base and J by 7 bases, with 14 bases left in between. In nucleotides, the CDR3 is TGCAGTGCTAGAGGCGGACAGCTGGGAAATTCACCCCTCCACTTT. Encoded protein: CSARGGQLGNSPLHF.